The 11 T cell receptor beta chains given below trace back to one sample, sequenced in a study of blood T cells in healthy people across ages. For the second PCR, which ran for 7 to 11 cycles, a sample-barcoded 5' primer and a J-beta primer mix were used. TCRdb re-derived calls from the 5' RACE reads in MiXCR, one entry per CDR3 protein. The table has about 400,000 distinct CDR3 sequences, 45% to 65% seen once. Sequenced input: blood. The receptor set was obtained from a man aged 55 to 70 in good health.

This chain links TRBV3-1 with TRBJ2-7; 7 nucleotides match TRBD2. The CDR3 totals 15 residues. Trimming at V came to 5 bases and at J to 0 bases, leaving 7 bases not matched to a gene. The germline CDR1 and CDR2 sequences are LGHDT and YNNKEL (reference sequence). The CDR3 DNA sequence: TGTGCCAGCAGCAACCAAGCGGGGAGCTCCTACGAGCAGTACTTC. This codes for CASSNQAGSSYEQYF.

This clonotype was observed once. The chain links TRBV18 to TRBJ2-7; 8 positions match TRBD1. V lost 6 bases and J lost 2; bases outside the gene matches: 9. The germline V gene has CDR1 KGHSH and CDR2 LQKENI. The CDR3 totals 15 residues. CDR3 DNA: TGTGCCAGCTCTCAGGGGGGACAGGACACCTACGAGCAGTACTTC. As protein: CASSQGGQDTYEQYF.

The rearrangement joins TRBV30 to TRBJ2-4, with unresolved D. The J call may not be correct, given that the DNA end is closer to TRBJ2-7. The germline V gene has CDR1 GTSNPN and CDR2 SVGIG (reference sequence). The CDR3 spans 12 residues. The CDR3 DNA reads TGTGCCTGCCAGCCCCGAAGCGACGAGCAGTACTTC. It is translated as CACQPRSDEQYF.

On this clonotype itself: A clone one base away is much larger, so this may be a read error. This chain links TRBV20-1 with TRBJ2-5; D is ambiguous. Germline V lookup: CDR1 DFQATT, CDR2 SNEGSKA (reference sequence). The CDR3 is made up of 10 amino acids. DNA of the CDR3: TGCAGTGCTGGAGAAGAGACCCAGTACTTC. Protein product: CSAGEETQYF.

This chain links TRBV6-2 or TRBV6-3 with TRBJ2-1, with a tentative D call TRBD2 (6 bases). V was trimmed by 6 bases and J by 9 bases, leaving 9 bases between them. The CDR3 covers 11 residues. Germline CDR1 MNHEY, CDR2 SVGEGT. The chain's CDR3 is CASRREVEQFF. CDR3 DNA sequence: TGTGCCAGCAGAAGGGAGGTTGAGCAGTTCTTC.

The chain employs TRBV2 and TRBJ2-1; 13 bases agree with TRBD2. Germline CDR1 SNHLY, CDR2 FYNNEI. This CDR3 has 15 residues. The ends lost 10 bases at V and 5 bases at J; junction bases unmatched: 8. The chain's CDR3 is CANCLLAGGNNEQFF. DNA of the CDR3: TGTGCCAACTGCCTACTAGCGGGGGGGAACAATGAGCAGTTCTTC. The variable domain in full, completed from reference TRBV2 and TRBJ2-1, reads EPEVTQTPSHQVTQMGQEVILRCVPISNHLYFYWYRQILGQKVEFLVSFYNNEISEKSEIFDDQFSVERPDGSNFTLKIRSTKLEDSAMYFCANCLLAGGNNEQFFGPGTRLTVL.

A few counts support this clonotype. The rearrangement uses TRBV5-1 and TRBJ2-2; 9 bases match TRBD1. The germline gives CDR1 SGHRS, CDR2 YFSETQ. Trimming took 5 bases from V and 8 from J; bases not matched to a gene: 4. CDR3 length equals 13 residues. The CDR3 loop reads CASRQGAPGELFF. CDR3 coding DNA: TGCGCCAGCAGACAGGGGGCACCGGGGGAGCTGTTTTTT.

In this sample, this clonotype turned up a few times. The rearrangement joins TRBV29-1 to TRBJ2-5, with TRBD1 identical over 12 bases. Germline trimming cut 5 bases from V and 5 bases from J; bases unmatched to any gene: 9. This CDR3 comprises 15 residues. Looked up from germline, CDR1 is SQVTM and CDR2 is ANQGSEA. The CDR3, as DNA: TGCAGCGTTTATGGGGACAGGGGGCGAGGTGAGACCCAGTACTTC. Its translation is CSVYGDRGRGETQYF.

The chain recombines TRBV28 with TRBJ1-2; 9 bases map to TRBD1. The ends lost 2 bases at V and 3 bases at J; junction bases unmatched: 4. Germline CDR1 MDHEN, CDR2 SYDVKM. The CDR3 contains 15 residues. CDR3 in amino acids: CASSLGGQGYYGYTF. Written as DNA, the CDR3 is TGTGCCAGCAGTTTAGGGGGACAGGGCTACTATGGCTACACCTTC.

This sequence joins TRBV2 and TRBJ2-7, with D uncertain. The V gene's germline CDR1 is SNHLY and CDR2 FYNNEI. The CDR3 has 11 amino acids. V lost 2 bases and J 6 bases, leaving 5 bases between the germline ends. The CDR3 DNA reads TGTGCCAGCAGTGAATGGCCCGAGCAGTACTTC. Its translation: CASSEWPEQYF.

The chain carries TRBV7-9 and TRBJ2-3, with 11 nucleotides matching TRBD2. V dropped 11 bases and J dropped 0; count of bases not matched to a gene: 7. Germline V lookup: CDR1 SEHNR, CDR2 FQNEAQ (reference sequence). This CDR3 has 15 amino acids. Here the CDR3 DNA reads TGTGCCTTGGGGGGACTAGCGGCTAGCACAGATACGCAGTATTTT. Translating gives CALGGLAASTDTQYF.